These 18 T cell receptor beta chains originate from one sample sequenced in a study of blood T cell repertoires in COVID-19. Some clones are missing from TCRdb's copy, which holds only in-frame ones; the method was immunoSEQ multiplex PCR. The table has roughly 280,000 clones, around nine tenths seen once. The source material was peripheral blood. The receptors come from a man aged 35-49 years with active or convalescent COVID-19.

The rearrangement links TRBV28 to TRBJ1-1, with D possibly matching TRBD1 (5 bases). Germline CDR1 MDHEN, CDR2 SYDVKM. This CDR3 region has 16 residues. V lost 6 bases, J lost 0 bases, and 17 bases lay in between. This CDR3 reads CASRPYRILMNTEAFF. CDR3 nucleotide sequence: TGTGCCAGCAGACCGTACAGGATCCTCATGAACACTGAAGCTTTCTTT.

V usage is TRBV19 and J usage is TRBJ1-4, with D hard to call. Germline assignment: CDR1 LNHDA and CDR2 SQIVND (reference sequence). Trimming cost V 7 bases and J 5 bases, with 17 bases left between them. The CDR3 consists of 15 residues. The CDR3 here is CASTPTRSENEKLFF. The CDR3, as DNA: TGTGCCAGTACCCCGACGCGGTCGGAGAATGAAAAACTGTTTTTT.

This clone was detected only once. The chain combines TRBV25-1 with TRBJ2-2, with 7 nucleotides matching TRBD1. V was pared by 5 bases and J by 7 bases, with 7 bases of the junction left unmatched. Germline V gene sequence: CDR1 MGHDK, CDR2 SYGVNS. This CDR3 contains 14 residues. The CDR3 sequence is CASSNSGGGGELFF. The CDR3 DNA sequence: TGTGCCAGCAGTAATTCAGGGGGTGGCGGGGAGCTGTTTTTT. Filled out from reference TRBV25-1 and TRBJ2-2, the complete variable domain reads EADIYQTPRYLVIGTGKKITLECSQTMGHDKMYWYQQDPGMELHLIHYSYGVNSTEKGDLSSESTVSRIRTEHFPLTLESARPSHTSQYLCASSNSGGGGELFFGEGSRLTVL.

The rearrangement uses TRBV30 and TRBJ1-4; D is unclear. This CDR3 is 13 amino acids long. Germline assignment: CDR1 GTSNPN and CDR2 SVGIG (reference sequence). V lost 2 bases to trimming and J lost 5 bases, with 9 bases between them. As DNA, the CDR3 is TGTGCCTGGAGTTTTGGAGCGAATGAAAAACTGTTTTTT. As protein: CAWSFGANEKLFF.

The V call is TRBV30, the J call TRBJ1-1; no clear D gene. The CDR3 runs to 15 residues. The V gene lost 0 bases and the J gene lost 2 bases, with 13 bases spanning the gap. Per germline, CDR1 GTSNPN and CDR2 SVGIG (reference sequence). CDR3 sequence reads: CAWSVLWGANTEAFF. CDR3 DNA sequence: TGTGCCTGGAGTGTACTGTGGGGAGCAAACACTGAAGCTTTCTTT.

The chain combines TRBV28 with TRBJ1-4; D unresolved. The CDR3 runs 14 residues. The germline CDR1 and CDR2 sequences are MDHEN and SYDVKM. V was shortened by 9 bases and J by 0 bases, with 11 bases between the two germline ends. CDR3 residues: CASRWGATNEKLFF. In nucleotides, the CDR3 is TGTGCCAGTCGTTGGGGAGCAACTAATGAAAAACTGTTTTTT.

To note about this clone: One end of the junction is discordant with germline, which a read error may explain. The chain links TRBV3-1 (or the pseudogene TRBV3-2) to TRBJ1-5; D is ambiguous. Germline CDR1 is LGHDT and CDR2 is YNNKEL (reference sequence). The CDR3 is made up of 13 amino acids. The CDR3 DNA reads TGTGCCAGCAGCCAAGGGCCGGGTGAAAGAGAGTATTTT. This gives the protein CASSQGPGEREYF.

The chain uses TRBV6-5 and TRBJ2-7, with 8 bases fitting TRBD2. In germline, CDR1 is MNHEY, CDR2 SVGAGI. This CDR3 comprises 14 residues. The V and J ends lost 2 bases and 9 bases, in that order; junction bases with no gene match: 9. In nucleotides, the CDR3 is TGTGCCAGCAGTTACGGGCGGGGGGAGGTAGTGCAGTACTTC. Translated: CASSYGRGEVVQYF.

This clone was found once. V gene TRBV29-1 combines with J gene TRBJ1-1; TRBD1 is a possible D gene (6 bases). Trimming removed 7 bases from V and 4 bases from J, with 25 bases in between. Germline V gene lookup returns CDR1 SQVTM and CDR2 ANQGSEA. CDR3 length: 16 amino acids. The CDR3 nucleotides read TGCAGCGCCCCCCAGTACAGGGTGGAAGGGGGCACTGAAGCTTTCTTT. Its protein product is CSAPQYRVEGGTEAFF.

This rearrangement joins TRBV4-1 to TRBJ1-6, with D unresolved. CDR3 length: 15 residues. Trimming removed 7 bases at V and 7 bases at J, with 17 bases between. CDR1 is MGHRA and CDR2 is YSYEKL in the germline V gene. CDR3 coding DNA: TGCGCCAGCACCCCACTCTTACACGGGAATTCACCCCTCCACTTT. Translated: CASTPLLHGNSPLHF.

The CDR3 nucleotides are TGTGCCAGCTCACCAGAGGGAAGCTCTGGAAACACCATATATTTT. Its translation: CASSPEGSSGNTIYF. The chain recombines TRBV18 with TRBJ1-3; no clear D gene. CDR1 and CDR2 (germline): KGHSH, LQKENI. This CDR3 is built from 15 residues. V lost 2 bases and J lost 0, with 8 bases in between. Full variable domain (remainder filled in from reference TRBV18 and TRBJ1-3): NAGVMQNPRHLVRRRGQEARLRCSPMKGHSHVYWYRQLPEEGLKFMVYLQKENIIDESGMPKERFSAEFPKEGPSILRIQQVVRGDSAAYFCASSPEGSSGNTIYFGEGSWLTVV.

The CDR3 loop reads CASSLVGQSSSYNSPLHF. CDR3 in DNA: TGCGCCAGCAGCTTGGTGGGACAGTCGAGCTCCTATAATTCACCCCTCCACTTT. The chain combines TRBV5-1 with TRBJ1-6; 7 bases agree with TRBD1. The CDR3 is 18 residues long. Germline CDR1 is SGHRS and CDR2 is YFSETQ. The V and J ends lost 0 bases and 0 bases, in that order; junction bases with no gene match: 6.

The rearrangement joins TRBV14 to TRBJ2-7; D unclear. The CDR3 runs 17 residues. Trimming removed 0 bases from V and 1 base from J, with 16 bases in between. Germline CDR1 is SGHDN and CDR2 is FVKESK. The CDR3, as DNA: TGTGCCAGCAGCCAAGATCTGATCTTCGAGGAATCCTACGAGCAGTACTTC. Its protein is CASSQDLIFEESYEQYF.

In DNA, the CDR3 is TGTGCCAGCAGCGAAACCGGGACAGGGACTGACTATGGCTACACCTTC. Translation gives CASSETGTGTDYGYTF. The rearrangement uses TRBV13 and TRBJ1-2, with 9 bases aligning to TRBD1. The length of the CDR3 is 16 residues. V trimming: 5 bases; J trimming: 3 bases; junction bases outside the gene matches: 10. Germline CDR1 and CDR2: PRHDT and FYEKMQ (reference sequence).

V and J are TRBV29-1 and TRBJ2-7; TRBD1 agrees at 8 bases. The CDR3 contains 13 residues. The V and J ends lost 8 bases and 6 bases, in that order; junction bases with no gene match: 12. The germline V gene has CDR1 SQVTM and CDR2 ANQGSEA. For the CDR3, the DNA is TGCAGCCCCCGTCGGGACAGGTACCCCGAGCAGTACTTC. It codes for CSPRRDRYPEQYF.

This chain connects TRBV24-1 to TRBJ1-4; D possibly corresponds to TRBD1 (5 bases). Germline CDR1 and CDR2: KGHDR and SFDVKD. V lost 4 bases and J 0 bases, leaving 26 bases between the germline ends. The CDR3 is 21 amino acids. CDR3 sequence: CATSDPFIGRQRGSTNEKLFF. The CDR3 DNA follows: TGTGCCACCAGTGACCCCTTTATAGGACGACAAAGGGGATCAACTAATGAAAAACTGTTTTTT.

V usage is TRBV5-1 and J usage is TRBJ1-2; TRBD1 matches 7 bases. There are 16 residues in the CDR3. CDR1 and CDR2 from the germline V gene are SGHRS and YFSETQ. V was pared by 0 bases and J by 0 bases, with 5 bases of the junction left unmatched. This chain's CDR3 is CASSLALGQSNYGYTF. CDR3 in DNA: TGCGCCAGCAGCTTGGCCCTGGGACAGTCTAACTATGGCTACACCTTC.

The V and J genes are TRBV24-1 and TRBJ2-1, with a weak D call TRBD2 (6 bases). With 3 bases removed from V and 5 bases from J, the gap between germline ends came to 7 bases. Germline V lookup: CDR1 KGHDR, CDR2 SFDVKD. This CDR3 contains 13 residues. In DNA, the CDR3 is TGTGCCACCAGTGATAGACTAGACAATGAGCAGTTCTTC. Its protein is CATSDRLDNEQFF.